This is a list of T cell receptor beta chains from one sample in a study of cytomegalovirus exposure and HLA in healthy donors. Measured with immunoSEQ multiplex PCR; TCRdb has only the in-frame clones, and not every one. The data show about 95,000 clones, 60% to 85% seen once. Sequenced: PBMCs. These receptors all stem from a woman aged 40 to 49 in good health and CMV-seronegative. The CDR3 runs from the conserved cysteine through the conserved F or W. The order of the fields is V gene, J gene, clone size, D gene, CDR3 DNA, CDR3 protein. A D gene is named only where the DNA matches it firmly. Rows give clone size only sometimes, using once, few, many, or a class for an expanded clone.

TRBV5-4,TRBJ2-1,-,TRBD1,TGTGCCAGCAGCCAACTGGGACAGGGGTACAATGAGCAGTTCTTC,CASSQLGQGYNEQFF
TRBV7-2,TRBJ1-3,-,TRBD1,TGTGCCAGCAGCATTGACAGGGGATCTGGAAACACCATATATTTT,CASSIDRGSGNTIYF
TRBV5-1,TRBJ2-7,-,-,TGCGCCAGCAGCTTGGACCGAGCTCTCGACGAGCAGTACTTC,CASSLDRALDEQYF
TRBV6-6,TRBJ2-7,-,-,TGTGCCAGCAGTTACTCCGTGGACACCCCAATTCGACAGTACTTC,CASSYSVDTPIRQYF
TRBV9,TRBJ2-3,few,TRBD2,TGTGCCAGCAGCATCGGACTAGCGGGGGGCATAGATACGCAGTATTTT,CASSIGLAGGIDTQYF
TRBV5-8,TRBJ1-1,-,TRBD1,TGTGCCAGCAGTCAACCTCCGGGACAGCAAGCTTTCTTT,CASSQPPGQQAFF
TRBV27,TRBJ2-3,-,TRBD1,TGTGCCAGCAGCAAACAGGGGGCTGGGGCAGATACGCAGTATTTT,CASSKQGAGADTQYF
TRBV11-2,TRBJ2-4,-,-,TGTGCCAGCAGCTCCTCAACGGGAAACATTCAGTACTTC,CASSSSTGNIQYF
TRBV2,TRBJ2-7,-,TRBD2,TGTGCCAGCAGTGAATCACTTACCCCGGGACTAGATCACTACGAGCAGTACTTC,CASSESLTPGLDHYEQYF
TRBV5-4,TRBJ2-3,-,TRBD2,TGTGCCAGCAGCGCAAGCGGGGGGGCAGTAGATACGCAGTATTTT,CASSASGGAVDTQYF
TRBV6-4,TRBJ2-1,few,-,TGTGCCAGCAGTCCCGAGGTTACGGCATATGAGCAGTTCTTC,CASSPEVTAYEQFF
TRBV7-6,TRBJ2-5,few,-,TGTGCCAGCAGCCATGGAGAGGAGACCCAGTACTTC,CASSHGEETQYF
TRBV19,TRBJ1-5,-,-,TGTGCCAGTAGATTGGACAGCGGTGGGCAGCCCCAGCATTTT,CASRLDSGGQPQHF
TRBV7-8,TRBJ1-1,-,TRBD1,TGTGCCAGCAGCTTATTCGGGACAGGGCTGAACACTGAAGCTTTCTTT,CASSLFGTGLNTEAFF
TRBV15,TRBJ2-7,-,TRBD1,TGTGCCACCAGCATGGACAGGGTATACGAGCAGTACTTC,CATSMDRVYEQYF
TRBV19,TRBJ2-5,-,-,TGTGCCAGTAGTACCGGAGGCGGAGCTCAAGAGACCCAGTACTTC,CASSTGGGAQETQYF
TRBV7-3,TRBJ1-1,-,-,TGTGCCAGCAGCTCCTTTAGGAACACTGAAGCTTTCTTT,CASSSFRNTEAFF
TRBV30,TRBJ1-1,-,TRBD1,TGTGCCTGGAGTTACCAGGGGGCCAGGAACACTGAAGCTTTCTTT,CAWSYQGARNTEAFF
TRBV5-6,TRBJ1-4,few,-,TGTGCCAGCAGCTTGGGGGCAGCAATGAATGAAAAACTGTTTTTT,CASSLGAAMNEKLFF
TRBV7-9,TRBJ2-1,-,TRBD2,TGTGCCAGCAGCAAAACTAGCGGGGGGTACAATGAGCAGTTCTTC,CASSKTSGGYNEQFF
TRBV18,TRBJ1-6,few,TRBD1,TGTGCCAGCTCACGGGACAGCTATAATTCACCCCTCCACTTT,CASSRDSYNSPLHF
TRBV7-9,TRBJ1-6,once,-,TGTGCCAGCAGCTTAGATCTGGGGAGTTCACCCCTCCACTTT,CASSLDLGSSPLHF
TRBV6-6,TRBJ1-6,-,-,TGTGCCGCCAGTGACAGTTGGTCTTCACCCCTCCACTTT,CAASDSWSSPLHF
TRBV9,TRBJ1-1,once,-,TGTGCCAGCAGCGTCGGACAGACCGAAGCTTTCTTT,CASSVGQTEAFF
TRBV7-6,TRBJ1-1,few,-,TGTGCCAGCAGCTTCCGGGCGGGGGGCGACACTGAAGCTTTCTTT,CASSFRAGGDTEAFF
TRBV10-1,TRBJ1-1,-,TRBD1,TGCGCCATCCCAGGACAGGAACTTTCTATGAACACTGAAGCTTTCTTT,CAIPGQELSMNTEAFF
TRBV6-1,TRBJ2-3,-,TRBD2,TGTGCCAGCAGTGCCCCCCCCCGGGGGGGATCTGATACGCAGTATTTT,CASSAPPRGGSDTQYF
TRBV19,TRBJ2-3,-,TRBD2,TGTGCCAGTAAGACTAGCCTTGCAAGGGATACGCAGTATTTT,CASKTSLARDTQYF
TRBV6-4,TRBJ1-2,-,-,TGTGTCGAGAGGGCCGACCTCTATGGCTACACCTTC,CVERADLYGYTF
TRBV6-5,TRBJ1-5,-,-,TGTGCCAGCAGTAGACAAATTAGCAATCAGCCCCAGCATTTT,CASSRQISNQPQHF
TRBV10-2,TRBJ1-2,-,TRBD1,TGCGCCAGCAGTGGGGGACAGGGGGCCTATGGCTACACCTTC,CASSGGQGAYGYTF
TRBV5-4,TRBJ1-2,-,TRBD1,TGTGCCAGCAGCTTGGCAGGGGGCGGTTACGGCTACACCTTC,CASSLAGGGYGYTF
TRBV4-1,TRBJ2-5,-,TRBD2,TGCGCCAGCAGCCGGCCGGGGGGACTAGTTCAAGAGACCCAGTACTTC,CASSRPGGLVQETQYF
TRBV19,TRBJ1-6,-,-,TGTGCCAGTGGGAGCCAGGCTAATTCACCCCTCCACTTT,CASGSQANSPLHF
TRBV19,TRBJ1-1,-,-,TGTGCCAGTAGTCTCGACGGGGGAACTGAAGCTTTCTTT,CASSLDGGTEAFF
TRBV19,TRBJ1-2,-,TRBD1,TGTGCCAGTAGTATGGACAGGGTCGGCTACACCTTC,CASSMDRVGYTF
TRBV7-2,TRBJ1-5,-,-,TGTGCCAGCAGCTTAGAGGGGCCTCGATTCTATCAGCCCCAGCATTTT,CASSLEGPRFYQPQHF
TRBV7-3,TRBJ2-3,-,-,TGTGCCAGCAGCTTGAGCGGCCGCACAGATACGCAGTATTTT,CASSLSGRTDTQYF
TRBV27,TRBJ1-1,-,-,TGTGCCAGCACCGGGGTATCGAGTCGCACTGAAGCTTTCTTT,CASTGVSSRTEAFF
TRBV20-1,TRBJ1-1,-,-,TGCAGTGCTAGGTCGGACACTGAAGCTTTCTTT,CSARSDTEAFF
TRBV6-5,TRBJ1-1,-,TRBD1,TGTGCCAGCAGCCGGGACAGGGATGTAACTGAAGCTTTCTTT,CASSRDRDVTEAFF